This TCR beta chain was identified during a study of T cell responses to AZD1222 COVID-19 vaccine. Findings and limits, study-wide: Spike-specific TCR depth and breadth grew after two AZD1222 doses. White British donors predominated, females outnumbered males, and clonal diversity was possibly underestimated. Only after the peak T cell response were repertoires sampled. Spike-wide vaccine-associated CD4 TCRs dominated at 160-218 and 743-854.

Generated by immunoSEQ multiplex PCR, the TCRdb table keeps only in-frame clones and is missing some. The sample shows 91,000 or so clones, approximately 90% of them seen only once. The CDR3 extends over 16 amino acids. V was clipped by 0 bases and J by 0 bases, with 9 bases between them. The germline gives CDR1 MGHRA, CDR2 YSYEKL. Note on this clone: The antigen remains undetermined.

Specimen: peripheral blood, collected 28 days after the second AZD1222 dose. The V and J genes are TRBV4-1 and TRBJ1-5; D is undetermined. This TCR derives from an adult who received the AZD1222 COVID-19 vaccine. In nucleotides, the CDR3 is TGCGCCAGCAGCCAAGACGAGGTTTATAGCAATCAGCCCCAGCATTTT. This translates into CASSQDEVYSNQPQHF.